The 8 T cell receptor beta chains below come from one sample, sequenced in a study of shared clonotypes between healthy human individuals (dated by TCRdb to the early 2020s). Receptor libraries were prepared by the immunoSEQ multiplex PCR assay. Drawn from immuneACCESS, this table holds only the in-frame rearrangements with V and J called that TCRdb kept. Clones are partly lost; checked studies trace under half to an unresolved V gene and leave the rest unexplained. This sample is represented by around 1,000,000 clones; 60% to 80% of them were singletons. The ten biggest clones cover roughly 0.82% of the sample. The material sequenced was memory CD4+ T cells from PBMCs. According to the study, the label for this sample's cell subset or site signals: CD45RA-negative fraction. The source is a young man in good health. Some clones in this sample may be carry-over from other donors' samples.

The chain has TRBV5-4 and TRBJ2-7; 10 nucleotides match TRBD1. J was trimmed by 7 bases and V by 2 bases; bases with no gene match: 15. CDR1 is SGHNT and CDR2 is YYREEE in the germline V gene (reference sequence). This CDR3 has 17 amino acids. CDR3 coding DNA: TGTGCCAGCAGCTTTTCCCTCAGGACAGGGGGAGAAGGGGAGCAGTACTTC. Amino acids: CASSFSLRTGGEGEQYF.

This clone was seen a single time. This rearrangement joins TRBV7-8 to TRBJ2-1; a possible D gene is TRBD2 (6 bases). The CDR3 totals 16 residues. The germline V gene has CDR1 SGHVS and CDR2 FQNEAQ. The V end lost 5 bases, the J end lost 4 bases, and 18 bases lay between the germline ends. The CDR3 nucleotides are TGTGCCAGCAGCCCCCATGTCGGCGGGGAGTACAATGAGCAGTTCTTC. Residues: CASSPHVGGEYNEQFF.

This sequence joins TRBV6-1 and TRBJ2-3; the D is unclear. Trimming removed 6 bases from V and 4 bases from J, with 14 bases in between. The CDR3 sequence is 14 residues long. Germline lookup yields CDR1 MNHNS and CDR2 SASEGT. CDR3 nucleotide sequence: TGTGCCAGCAGATCCGCCGCCGGCCCAGATACGCAGTATTTT. Encoded protein: CASRSAAGPDTQYF.

This clone was recorded a few times. This chain connects TRBV5-1 to TRBJ1-2, with D uncertain. The CDR3 loop spans 13 amino acids. Trimming removed 6 bases from V and 2 bases from J, with 11 bases in between. Germline CDR1 is SGHRS and CDR2 is YFSETQ. The CDR3 loop is CASTPGINYGYTF. The CDR3, as DNA: TGCGCCAGCACCCCCGGGATCAACTATGGCTACACCTTC.

The V gene is TRBV15, the J gene TRBJ1-4; D perhaps matches TRBD1 (6 bases). The CDR3 has 13 residues. Trimming took 3 bases from V and 8 from J, leaving 10 bases between them. The germline V gene encodes CDR1 LNHNV and CDR2 YYDKDF (reference sequence). In nucleotides, the CDR3 is TGTGCCACCAGCAGGGACAGCTGGGAAAAACTGTTTTTT. This sequence encodes CATSRDSWEKLFF. The full variable domain, in which reference TRBV15 and TRBJ1-4 provide the parts outside the CDR3, is DAMVIQNPRYQVTQFGKPVTLSCSQTLNHNVMYWYQQKSSQAPKLLFHYYDKDFNNEADTPDNFQSRRPNTSFCFLDIRSPGLGDTAMYLCATSRDSWEKLFFGSGTQLSVL.

The chain is built from TRBV5-4 and TRBJ1-1, with D unresolved. V was clipped by 1 base and J by 3 bases, with 7 bases between them. CDR3 length equals 13 residues. Germline V gene sequence: CDR1 SGHNT, CDR2 YYREEE (reference sequence). For the CDR3, the DNA is TGTGCCAGCAGCTTGAGGGTGGACACTGAAGCTTTCTTT. Translating it yields CASSLRVDTEAFF.

V is TRBV15 and J is TRBJ1-2; no clear D gene. The V end was cut by 0 bases, the J end by 8 bases, with 13 bases between. Germline assignment: CDR1 LNHNV and CDR2 YYDKDF (reference sequence). The CDR3 length is 14 residues. In nucleotides, the CDR3 is TGTGCCACCAGCAGAGAACACGGCTCACGAGGCTACACCTTC. The encoded protein is CATSREHGSRGYTF.

The DNA for the CDR3 is TGTGCCAGCAGCTTAGCCGGTGAGCAGTTCTTC. Translated, it gives CASSLAGEQFF. V and J are TRBV7-6 and TRBJ2-1; D is ambiguous. CDR3 length: 11 residues. V shed 0 bases and J shed 9 bases, with 3 bases lying between them. Germline values: CDR1 SGHVS, CDR2 FNYEAQ. The variable domain in full, completed from reference TRBV7-6 and TRBJ2-1, reads GAGVSQSPRYKVTKRGQDVALRCDPISGHVSLYWYRQALGQGPEFLTYFNYEAQQDKSGLPNDRFSAERPEGSISTLTIQRTEQRDSAMYRCASSLAGEQFFGPGTRLTVL.